Given below is one T cell receptor (beta chain) in context. Between the trimmed V and J ends, which lost 6 bases and 4 bases, there was a span of 12 bases. The CDR3 is 14 amino acids. Germline-derived CDR1 and CDR2 are SNHLY and FYNNEI. This sample is part of a study of shared clonotypes between healthy human individuals. Study background: The plates for each donor numbered three CD4 naive, three CD4 memory, two CD8 naive and one CD8 memory.

It was at deep level that the assay was run. Clones were read by immunoSEQ multiplex PCR, and TCRdb kept only the in-frame ones, dropping some. This table holds 550,000 to 850,000 clones, just under 75% found once. Sequenced sample: memory CD4+ T cells sorted from blood. Subset noted: CD45RA-negative fraction. This TCR was recovered from a woman in her 30s in good health. V usage is TRBV2 and J usage is TRBJ1-4, with D uncertain. DNA for the CDR3: TGTGCCAGCAGCTTACAGATGAGTAATGAAAAACTGTTTTTT. Protein product: CASSLQMSNEKLFF.